The next 2 T cell receptor beta chains were all read from a single sample in a study of T-cell memory formation after mild COVID-19 (dated by TCRdb to 2020 to 2022). Library creation used 5' RACE. Sequencing was carried out with an Illumina NovaSeq 6000. TCRdb applied fastp at Q25 and MiXCR to the public reads, then kept only in-frame beta chains. Each entry is one CDR3 protein sequence, shown with its most common DNA and genes. The sample contains under 300,000 distinct CDR3 sequences, over 7% of them found a single time. 20% to 25% of the sample rests with the top ten. The sequenced sample was PBMCs or a T cell subset sorted from them (not recorded which). These receptors were taken from a man between 18 and 29 years old who had mild COVID-19 (a few samples of this study predate the infection). The sample titles of this study are shuffled in the database, so cell type and time point are left out; the donor was told from shared clones.

The gene calls are TRBV4-2 and TRBJ2-6; perhaps TRBD1 as D (6 bases). Germline CDR1 reads LGHNA; CDR2 reads YNFKEQ. The ends were cut back, 0 bases at V and 0 bases at J, with 21 bases in the middle. The CDR3 is 21 amino acids. CDR3 residues: CASSQDANRVGALSGANVLTF. The CDR3 DNA sequence: TGTGCCAGCAGCCAAGATGCCAACAGGGTTGGGGCTCTCTCTGGGGCCAACGTCCTGACTTTC.

This clonotype showed up just a few times. V is TRBV6-6 and J is TRBJ1-1, with D tentatively TRBD1 (6 bases). Germline V gene lookup returns CDR1 MNHNY and CDR2 SVGAGI (reference sequence). The CDR3 extends over 14 amino acids. Trimming pared 4 bases from V and 2 bases from J, leaving 11 bases between. CDR3 bases: TGTGCCAGCAGTTTTAAGGGGGGAAACACTGAAGCTTTCTTT. Translating it yields CASSFKGGNTEAFF.